These T cell receptor beta chains were read from a single sample in a study of regulatory T cells in long-lasting Graves disease. TCRdb independently ran MiXCR on the multiplex PCR reads; one entry per CDR3 protein. The sample has 350,000 to 500,000 distinct CDR3 sequences, 16% seen once. This same sample was also taken into another study, of T cells in Graves' hyperthyroidism and ophthalmopathy.

Sequenced material: peripheral blood mononuclear cells (PBMCs), taken at new diagnosis, from a patient treated with antithyroid drugs. These receptors originate from a woman younger than 35 with Graves disease. Both conserved end residues are part of each CDR3. The D gene is left open where the match is weak. A clone size is listed for some rows: how often the clone was seen (once, few, many), or a class if it is expanded.

D	V	J	size	DNA	CDR3
-	TRBV6-2/TRBV6-3	TRBJ2-1	few	TGTGCCAGCAAGGTCGGAGCGAACAATGAGCAGTTCTTC	CASKVGANNEQFF
-	TRBV12-3/TRBV12-4	TRBJ1-1	-	TGTGCCAGCAGTTTAATGGAGGGGCTGGAAGCTTCCTTT	CASSLMEGLEASF
-	TRBV7-8	TRBJ2-7	-	TGTGCCAGCAGCAGGGATGGGGGATCCTACGAGCAGTACTTC	CASSRDGGSYEQYF
-	TRBV5-1	TRBJ2-1	few	TGCGCCAGCAGCTCCGCCGGGACTCAGTACAATGAGCAGTTCTTC	CASSSAGTQYNEQFF
TRBD2	TRBV24-1	TRBJ2-2	many	TGTGCCACCAGTGACCCGGGCCTAGCGGGTTACGGGGAGCTGTTTTTT	CATSDPGLAGYGELFF
-	TRBV5-4	TRBJ2-7	-	TGTGCCAGCAGCTTGGCCGCGGCAAGCTACGAGCAGTACTTC	CASSLAAASYEQYF
-	TRBV19	TRBJ2-1	-	TGTGCCAGTAGTATAGATCAAGGGGTCACCAATGAGCAGTTCTTC	CASSIDQGVTNEQFF
TRBD1	TRBV12-3/TRBV12-4	TRBJ1-1	few	TGTGCCAGCAGTAGGGACAGCAGTAACACTGAAGCTTTCTTT	CASSRDSSNTEAFF
-	TRBV2	TRBJ1-5	many	TGTGCCAGCAGTGAAGCGCGCCAGGTTGGACAGCCCCAGCATTTT	CASSEARQVGQPQHF
-	TRBV7-6	TRBJ2-1	-	TGTGCCAGCAGCTTAGCGGTCTTCAATGAGCAGTTCTTC	CASSLAVFNEQFF
-	TRBV28	TRBJ1-2	many	TGTGCCAGCAGACTAGCTAACTATGGCTACACCTTC	CASRLANYGYTF
-	TRBV28	TRBJ2-3	many	TGTGCCAGCAGTGTCTTCGCGTCTCTAGCCAGTAATCGCACAGATACGCAGTATTTT	CASSVFASLASNRTDTQYF
-	TRBV12-3/TRBV12-4	TRBJ2-2	few	TGTGCCAGCAGTTATTCGCCCGGGCTGTTTTTT	CASSYSPGLFF